Listed below are T cell receptor beta chains from one sample, sequenced in a study of identical twins. Via MiXCR, TCRdb re-called the 5' RACE reads, giving one row per CDR3 protein. The sample holds 450,000 to 650,000 distinct CDR3 sequences, approximately 16% seen once. These same records also appear under a second study, on yellow fever vaccine responses in identical twins.

The material sequenced was CD4+ T cells sorted from blood. The receptor source for this set is a woman aged 18-35 years in good health. Each CDR3 is given with its conserved first and last residue. Each record gives: D gene, V gene, J gene, clone size, CDR3 protein, CDR3 DNA. D genes are given only for firm matches. Size tells how often a clone was seen (once, few, many) or the class of an expanded clone, and some rows leave it out.

-	TRBV12-3/TRBV12-4	TRBJ1-2	many	CASSLRGLVSGYTF	TGTGCCAGCAGTTTACGGGGCCTTGTTTCTGGCTACACCTTC
TRBD2	TRBV11-1	TRBJ2-2	few	CASSPGTSGGPYTGELFF	TGTGCCAGCAGCCCCGGGACTAGCGGGGGCCCATACACCGGGGAGCTGTTTTTT
TRBD1	TRBV15	TRBJ1-1	few	CATSRGQGRNTEAFF	TGTGCCACCAGCAGGGGACAGGGTCGGAACACTGAAGCTTTCTTT
-	TRBV20-1	TRBJ1-5	-	CSARDRGGNQPQHF	TGCAGTGCTAGGGATCGTGGGGGCAATCAGCCCCAGCATTTT
-	TRBV12-3/TRBV12-4	TRBJ1-6	few	CASSVGRNYNSPLHF	TGTGCCAGCAGTGTGGGACGGAACTATAATTCACCCCTCCACTTT
-	TRBV4-1	TRBJ2-1	-	CASSQIDLTSYNEQFF	TGCGCCAGCAGCCAGATCGACCTGACCTCCTACAATGAGCAGTTCTTC
-	TRBV20-1	TRBJ2-2	-	CSTPGTGELFF	TGCAGTACACCCGGTACCGGGGAGCTGTTTTTT
-	TRBV6-5	TRBJ2-7	-	CASSYSRQAYEQYF	TGTGCCAGCAGTTACTCGAGGCAGGCCTACGAGCAGTACTTC
-	TRBV20-1	TRBJ2-3	-	CSGGFTDTQYF	TGCAGTGGAGGTTTCACAGATACGCAGTATTTT
-	TRBV20-1	TRBJ2-5	many	CSASGFGETQYF	TGCAGTGCTAGCGGGTTTGGGGAGACCCAGTACTTC
-	TRBV12-3/TRBV12-4	TRBJ2-3	many	CASSFGAASTDTQYF	TGTGCCAGCAGTTTCGGGGCGGCTAGCACAGATACGCAGTATTTT
TRBD1	TRBV10-3	TRBJ1-6	-	CASAGQNNSPLHF	TGTGCCAGCGCGGGACAGAATAATTCACCCCTCCACTTT
-	TRBV5-1	TRBJ2-1	-	CASSPLGIYNEQFF	TGCGCCAGCAGCCCCCTAGGAATCTACAATGAGCAGTTCTTC
TRBD2	TRBV28	TRBJ2-3	few	CASSHAIGLGTDTQYF	TGTGCCAGCAGTCACGCAATAGGACTAGGCACAGATACGCAGTATTTT
-	TRBV29-1	TRBJ2-3	few	CSVGGGENTDTQYF	TGCAGCGTCGGGGGCGGGGAAAACACAGATACGCAGTATTTT
-	TRBV12-3/TRBV12-4	TRBJ1-2	many	CASRPDRVYGYTF	TGTGCCAGCAGGCCGGACAGAGTCTATGGCTACACCTTC
-	TRBV6-4	TRBJ1-6	few	CASSDSGAGNSPLHF	TGTGCCAGCAGTGACTCAGGGGCTGGGAATTCACCCCTCCACTTT
TRBD2	TRBV20-1	TRBJ2-5	-	CSATLAGGLKETQYF	TGCAGTGCTACACTAGCGGGGGGACTAAAAGAGACCCAGTACTTC
-	TRBV20-1	TRBJ2-1	few	CSARVPFGLLGEQFF	TGCAGTGCTAGAGTCCCTTTTGGGCTCCTCGGGGAGCAGTTCTTC
-	TRBV21-1	TRBJ2-7	-	CASSKGLAPRSYEQYF	TGTGCCAGCAGCAAAGGACTAGCGCCCCGCTCCTACGAGCAGTACTTC
TRBD1	TRBV5-1	TRBJ1-1	few	CASSFGGQVNTEAFF	TGCGCCAGCAGCTTTGGAGGACAGGTGAACACTGAAGCTTTCTTT
-	TRBV7-9	TRBJ1-1	-	CASSPRDWNTEAFF	TGTGCCAGCAGCCCGAGGGATTGGAACACTGAAGCTTTCTTT
TRBD1	TRBV28	TRBJ1-4	few	CASRGAGGTGKLFF	TGTGCCAGCAGGGGGGCAGGGGGAACGGGAAAACTGTTTTTT
TRBD2	TRBV12-3/TRBV12-4	TRBJ2-2	few	CASSVTSGSIWAGELFF	TGTGCCAGCAGCGTGACTAGCGGGAGTATATGGGCCGGGGAGCTGTTTTTT
-	TRBV9	TRBJ2-3	few	CASSPGPLSTDTQYF	TGTGCCAGCAGCCCCGGACCCCTAAGCACAGATACGCAGTATTTT
TRBD2	TRBV28	TRBJ2-7	-	CASSLAGTTHEQYF	TGTGCCAGCAGTTTAGCCGGGACTACCCACGAGCAGTACTTC
-	TRBV12-3/TRBV12-4	TRBJ2-3	-	CASSPQGSFTDTQYF	TGTGCCAGCAGCCCGCAGGGGAGTTTCACAGATACGCAGTATTTT
-	TRBV29-1	TRBJ2-5	many	CSVKTAQETQYF	TGCAGCGTCAAGACAGCGCAAGAGACCCAGTACTTC
-	TRBV9	TRBJ2-7	-	CASSVTSSPYEQYF	TGTGCCAGCAGCGTCACTAGCAGCCCTTACGAGCAGTACTTC
-	TRBV12-5	TRBJ1-1	-	CASGWGMNTEAFF	TGTGCTAGTGGTTGGGGAATGAACACTGAAGCTTTCTTT
TRBD2	TRBV6-5	TRBJ2-1	-	CASSYQGGLAGANEQFF	TGTGCCAGCAGTTACCAAGGGGGACTAGCGGGAGCCAATGAGCAGTTCTTC
-	TRBV7-2	TRBJ2-5	many	CASSFSREETQYF	TGTGCCAGCAGCTTTTCCAGAGAAGAGACCCAGTACTTC
-	TRBV7-3	TRBJ2-6	-	CASSRDGAGANVLTF	TGTGCCAGCAGCCGCGACGGGGCTGGGGCCAACGTCCTGACTTTC
TRBD1	TRBV5-1	TRBJ2-5	-	CASSLGPLGTGEYQETQYF	TGCGCCAGCAGCTTGGGGCCGCTGGGGACAGGGGAGTACCAAGAGACCCAGTACTTC
TRBD2	TRBV5-1	TRBJ2-1	many	CASSLGLAGINEQFF	TGCGCCAGCAGCTTGGGGCTAGCGGGCATCAATGAGCAGTTCTTC
-	TRBV20-1	TRBJ2-7	few	CSASDSTTYEQYF	TGCAGTGCTTCTGACTCCACGACCTACGAGCAGTACTTC
TRBD1	TRBV7-6	TRBJ1-2	-	CASSLTDRDGYGYTF	TGTGCCAGCAGCTTGACGGACAGGGACGGGTATGGCTACACCTTC
-	TRBV12-3/TRBV12-4	TRBJ1-1	few	CASSFNTLSTEAFF	TGTGCCAGCAGTTTTAACACCTTGAGCACTGAAGCTTTCTTT
TRBD2	TRBV15	TRBJ2-5	-	CATSSTSGGPYEETQYF	TGTGCCACCAGCAGTACTAGCGGGGGGCCATACGAGGAGACCCAGTACTTC
TRBD1	TRBV20-1	TRBJ1-2	few	CSARAPDRWGYTF	TGCAGTGCTAGAGCCCCGGACAGGTGGGGCTACACCTTC
-	TRBV3-1	TRBJ2-3	many	CASSQDRGTQYF	TGTGCCAGCAGCCAAGATCGGGGAACGCAGTATTTT
TRBD2	TRBV4-1	TRBJ2-1	-	CASSQDTGLAGDNEQFF	TGCGCCAGCAGCCAAGATACGGGACTAGCGGGGGACAATGAGCAGTTCTTC
-	TRBV24-1	TRBJ2-5	many	CATSERDKETQYF	TGTGCCACCAGTGAACGGGACAAAGAGACCCAGTACTTC
TRBD2	TRBV13	TRBJ2-5	-	CASSQTTGTSKGWQSETQYF	TGTGCCAGCAGCCAAACTACCGGGACTAGTAAGGGGTGGCAGTCAGAGACCCAGTACTTC
TRBD1	TRBV20-1	TRBJ1-6	-	CSARGQGPPLHF	TGCAGTGCTAGAGGACAGGGCCCACCCCTCCACTTT
-	TRBV20-1	TRBJ2-1	few	CSARPPFNEQFF	TGCAGTGCTAGACCCCCCTTCAATGAGCAGTTCTTC
-	TRBV12-3/TRBV12-4	TRBJ1-2	few	CASSTDTNYGYTF	TGTGCCAGCAGTACGGACACAAACTATGGCTACACCTTC
-	TRBV29-1	TRBJ2-5	few	CSVEGVQETQYF	TGCAGCGTAGAAGGGGTTCAAGAGACCCAGTACTTC
TRBD2	TRBV12-3/TRBV12-4	TRBJ2-3	many	CASSSSGRRTDTQYF	TGTGCCAGCAGCTCTAGCGGGAGACGTACAGATACGCAGTATTTT
-	TRBV7-2	TRBJ2-4	few	CASTRDSLAKNIQYF	TGTGCCAGCACTCGGGACTCGCTAGCCAAAAACATTCAGTACTTC
TRBD2	TRBV20-1	TRBJ2-2	-	CSAGTSGSSTGELFF	TGCAGTGCTGGGACTAGCGGGAGTTCCACCGGGGAGCTGTTTTTT
-	TRBV12-3/TRBV12-4	TRBJ2-1	-	CASSSPTGYRNNEQFF	TGTGCCAGCAGTTCCCCGACGGGGTACAGAAACAATGAGCAGTTCTTC
-	TRBV12-3/TRBV12-4	TRBJ1-6	few	CASSLSAGRNPLHF	TGTGCCAGCAGTTTATCAGCAGGGCGAAACCCCCTCCACTTT
-	TRBV7-9	TRBJ2-7	-	CASSLATGSVGYEQYF	TGTGCCAGCAGCCTCGCAACAGGTTCGGTCGGCTACGAGCAGTACTTC
TRBD2	TRBV20-1	TRBJ2-1	-	CSARDLAGRTQEQFF	TGCAGTGCTAGGGACCTAGCGGGAAGAACACAAGAGCAGTTCTTC